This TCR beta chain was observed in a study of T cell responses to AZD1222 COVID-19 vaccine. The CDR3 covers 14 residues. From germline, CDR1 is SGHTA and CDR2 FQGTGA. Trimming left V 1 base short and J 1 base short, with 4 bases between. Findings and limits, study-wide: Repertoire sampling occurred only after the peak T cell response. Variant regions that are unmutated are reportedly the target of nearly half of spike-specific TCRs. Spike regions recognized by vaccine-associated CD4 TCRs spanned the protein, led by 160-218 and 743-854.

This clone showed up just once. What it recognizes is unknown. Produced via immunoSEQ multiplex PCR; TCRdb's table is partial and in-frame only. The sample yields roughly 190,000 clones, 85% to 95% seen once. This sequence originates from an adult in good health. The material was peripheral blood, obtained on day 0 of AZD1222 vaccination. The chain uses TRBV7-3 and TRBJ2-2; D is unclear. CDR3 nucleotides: TGTGCCAGCAGCTTAAGAGGGAACACCGGGGAGCTGTTTTTT. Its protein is CASSLRGNTGELFF.